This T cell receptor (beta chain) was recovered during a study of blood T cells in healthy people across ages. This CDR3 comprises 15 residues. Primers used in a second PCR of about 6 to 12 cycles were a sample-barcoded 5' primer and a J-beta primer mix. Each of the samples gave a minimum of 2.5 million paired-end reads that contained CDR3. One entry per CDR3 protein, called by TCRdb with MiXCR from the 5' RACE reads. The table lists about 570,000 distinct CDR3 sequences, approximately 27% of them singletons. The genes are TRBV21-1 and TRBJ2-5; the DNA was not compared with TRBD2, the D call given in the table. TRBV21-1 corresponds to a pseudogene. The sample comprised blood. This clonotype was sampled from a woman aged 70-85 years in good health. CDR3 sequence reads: CASSSFSSPGEVQYF. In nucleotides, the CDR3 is TGTGCCAGCAGCAGCTTTTCATCTCCGGGGGAGGTCCAGTACTTC.